Each of the 11 T cell receptor beta chains below was sequenced from the same sample in a study of T cells in Graves' hyperthyroidism and ophthalmopathy. Authors of the study amplified TCR beta CDR3 regions from RNA transcripts. The primer set for the first-round RT-PCR of the TCR CDR3 was HTBI. Each CDR3 protein gets one entry after TCRdb re-called the multiplex PCR reads with MiXCR. The sample has about 840,000 distinct CDR3 sequences; around 39% are singletons. Sequencing was carried out using blood. These receptors were obtained from a man aged 18 to 30 with Graves' hyperthyroidism.

This clonotype was seen a handful of times. This chain uses TRBV9 with TRBJ1-1, with a weak D call TRBD1 (5 bases). CDR3 length equals 13 residues. Trimming left V 1 base short and J 4 bases short, with 8 bases between. Per germline, CDR1 SGDLS and CDR2 YYNGEE. CDR3 sequence: CASSVNRGTEAFF. The CDR3 DNA is TGTGCCAGCAGCGTAAATAGGGGCACTGAAGCTTTCTTT.

J is TRBJ2-7 and V is TRBV20-1; possibly TRBD1 or TRBD2 for D (7 bases each). Between the trimmed V and J ends, which lost 0 bases and 3 bases, there was a span of 21 bases. Germline CDR1 DFQATT, CDR2 SNEGSKA (reference sequence). This CDR3 region has 17 residues. This CDR3 is CSARDLGEAGGDYEQYF. Here the CDR3 DNA reads TGCAGTGCTAGAGATCTGGGAGAAGCAGGGGGGGACTACGAGCAGTACTTC.

This clonotype was recorded at least ten times. This sequence joins TRBV10-3 and TRBJ1-6; possibly TRBD1 for D (5 bases). The germline V gene has CDR1 ENHRY and CDR2 SYGVKD. The CDR3 runs to 14 residues. Trimming shortened V by 7 bases and J by 8 bases, and 15 bases separated the two germline ends. CDR3 bases: TGTGCCATCACCGGTGGGGGGTTGGATTCACCCCTCCACTTT. Amino acids: CAITGGGLDSPLHF.

Comments on this clonotype: One end of the junction fails to match germline, which may point to a read error. V usage is TRBV10-3 and J usage is TRBJ2-7, with D tentatively TRBD1 (5 bases). The CDR3 is 11 residues long. Germline V lookup: CDR1 ENHRY, CDR2 SYGVKD. CDR3 protein: CATGHSSEQYF. As DNA, the CDR3 is TGTGCCACTGGACATTCCTCCGAGCAGTACTTC.

Comment on this clonotype: A much larger clone lies a single base off, so this may be a read error. The V gene is TRBV2, the J gene TRBJ2-7; the D is unclear. CDR3 length: 13 residues. The V end lost 6 bases, the J end lost 3 bases, and 12 bases lay between the germline ends. Germline values: CDR1 SNHLY, CDR2 FYNNEI. The CDR3 bases are TGTGCCAGCAGGGGGTGGATCGACTACGAGCAGTACTTC. It yields the protein CASRGWIDYEQYF. Supplemented by reference TRBV2 and TRBJ2-7, the full variable domain reads EPEVTQTPSHQVTQMGQEVILRCVPISNHLYFYWYRQILGQKVEFLVSFYNNEISEKSEIFDDQFSVERPDGSNFTLKIRSTKLEDSAMYFCASRGWIDYEQYFGPGTRLTVT.

This clonotype was seen many times. The rearrangement links TRBV29-1 to TRBJ2-7; TRBD1 might be the D (6 bases). Trimming removed 6 bases at V and 5 bases at J, with 14 bases between. Germline CDR1 SQVTM, CDR2 ANQGSEA. The CDR3 length is 12 residues. CDR3 loop: CSVETGSHEQYF. The CDR3 coding sequence is TGCAGCGTCGAAACAGGGTCCCACGAGCAGTACTTC.

With regard to this clonotype: It may be a read error: a sequence one base away is much more abundant. J is TRBJ1-5 and V is TRBV19; 9 bases agree with TRBD1. Germline values: CDR1 LNHDA, CDR2 SQIVND (reference sequence). There are 15 residues in the CDR3. The CDR3 is CASRAGQGFNQLQHF. The CDR3 DNA is TGTGCCAGTAGGGCGGGACAGGGATTCAATCAGCTCCAGCATTTT.

Worth noting for this clonotype: A single base separates this from a much larger clone, so it may be a read error. The gene calls are TRBV19 and TRBJ1-1, with TRBD1 as a possible D gene (6 bases). The CDR3 runs 14 residues. Germline V gene lookup returns CDR1 LNHDA and CDR2 SQIVND (reference sequence). The CDR3 here is CAGSIAGAGTEAFF. DNA of the CDR3: TGTGCCGGTAGTATAGCGGGGGCAGGCACTGAAGCTTTCTTT.

This chain links TRBV2 with TRBJ2-6; D uncertain. Trimming removed 4 bases from V and 2 bases from J, with 6 bases in between. Germline CDR1 SNHLY, CDR2 FYNNEI. This CDR3 comprises 14 residues. In DNA form, the CDR3 reads TGTGCCAGCAGTGGGGAAACTGGGGCCAACGTCCTGACTTTC. It translates to CASSGETGANVLTF.

This clonotype came up many times. This chain links TRBV19 with TRBJ1-5; possibly TRBD1 for D (6 bases). CDR3 size: 16 residues. V lost 4 bases, J lost 1 base, and 14 bases lay in between. CDR1 LNHDA and CDR2 SQIVND come from the germline V gene (reference sequence). For the CDR3, the DNA is TGTGCCAGTAGTAATGACAGGATAAGGAGCAATCAGCCCCAGCATTTT. This translates into CASSNDRIRSNQPQHF.

This clonotype was counted only a few times. The V gene is TRBV6-1, the J gene TRBJ2-5; TRBD1 or TRBD2 may be the D gene (5 bases each). From germline, CDR1 is MNHNS and CDR2 SASEGT. V lost 2 bases, J lost 7 bases, and 14 bases lay in between. CDR3 length equals 14 residues. DNA for the CDR3: TGTGCCAGCAGTGAACTAGCCCGGGGCGGGACCCAGTACTTC. It is translated as CASSELARGGTQYF.